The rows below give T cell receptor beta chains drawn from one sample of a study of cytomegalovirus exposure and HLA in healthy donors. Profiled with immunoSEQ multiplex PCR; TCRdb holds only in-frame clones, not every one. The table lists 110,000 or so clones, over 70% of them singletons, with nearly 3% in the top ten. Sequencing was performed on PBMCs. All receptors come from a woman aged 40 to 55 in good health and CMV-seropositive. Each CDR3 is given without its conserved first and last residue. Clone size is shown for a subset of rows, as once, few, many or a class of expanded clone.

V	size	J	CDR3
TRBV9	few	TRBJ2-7	ASSDTTGTEQY
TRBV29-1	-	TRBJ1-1	SAADRGKDAGTEAF
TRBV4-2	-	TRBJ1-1	ASSQEGGETEAF
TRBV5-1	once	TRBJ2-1	ASSLGTMNNEQF
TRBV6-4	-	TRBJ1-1	ASSVNWNTEAF
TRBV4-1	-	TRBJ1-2	ASSQMDYYGYT
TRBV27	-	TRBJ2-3	ASSLSGLPSTDTQY
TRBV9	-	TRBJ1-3	ASSRGLYGNTIY
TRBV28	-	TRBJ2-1	AIGTSFGEQF
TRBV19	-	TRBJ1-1	ASSILGGAMGTEAF
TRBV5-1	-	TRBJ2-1	ASSSETTFSYNEQF
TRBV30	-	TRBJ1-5	AWGTGYNQPQH
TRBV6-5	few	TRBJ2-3	ASSTTGFGDTQY
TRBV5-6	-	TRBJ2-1	ASSRVSGRAGYNEQF
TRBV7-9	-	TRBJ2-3	ASSSPPGLAGVSTDTQY
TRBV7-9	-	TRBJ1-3	ASSLVPGGNTIY
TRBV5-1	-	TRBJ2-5	ASSSLGARGLETQY
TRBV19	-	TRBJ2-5	ASTGDTQATQY
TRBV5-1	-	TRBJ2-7	ASSLDSGGSSYEQY
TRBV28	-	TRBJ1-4	ASSLLNFQRSSSHNEKLF
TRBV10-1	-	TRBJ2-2	ASSRTGVHTGELF
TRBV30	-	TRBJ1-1	AWTGQMNTEAF
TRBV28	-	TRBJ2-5	ASSLYEGQGEETQY
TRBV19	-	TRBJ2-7	ASSKNREIPDEQY
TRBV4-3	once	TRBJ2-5	ASSQDRYREETQY
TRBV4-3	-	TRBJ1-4	ASSQDTGQGLMKLF
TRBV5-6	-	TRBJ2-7	ASSLATSGGAAYEQY
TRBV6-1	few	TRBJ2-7	ASSAGHLNEQY
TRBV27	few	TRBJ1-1	ASSLSPGQNTEAF
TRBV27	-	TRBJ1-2	ASSLFSPPGGSNYGYT
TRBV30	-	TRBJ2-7	AWSVEGGPYEQY
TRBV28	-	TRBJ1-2	ASSGQGVRYGYT
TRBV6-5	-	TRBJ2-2	ASSYLQGPGELF
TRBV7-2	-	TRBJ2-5	ASSLTAGVQETQY
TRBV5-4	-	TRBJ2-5	ASSLGTGAETQY
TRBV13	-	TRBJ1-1	ASSLSTGEGTEAF
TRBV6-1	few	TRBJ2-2	ASSELRWENAAGELF
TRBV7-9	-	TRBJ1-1	ASSLARENTEAF
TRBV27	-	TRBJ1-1	ASTTGPLNTEAF
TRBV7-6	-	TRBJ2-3	ASSRKGVTDTQY
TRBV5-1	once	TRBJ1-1	ASSLDNGGTEAF
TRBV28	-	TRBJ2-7	ASSLFGVLAYEQY